This T cell receptor (beta chain) was observed in a study of T cell responses to AZD1222 COVID-19 vaccine. General study findings and limits: Spike-specific TCR breadth and depth were elevated following two AZD1222 doses. There were repertoire samples only from the period after the peak T cell response.

Produced via immunoSEQ multiplex PCR; TCRdb's table is partial and in-frame only. The repertoire includes 140,000 to 150,000 clones, about 93% of them detected once, and 5.1% sits in the top ten. The V gene lost 2 bases and the J gene lost 1 base, with 20 bases spanning the gap. CDR3 size: 18 residues. Germline V gene sequence: CDR1 MDHEN, CDR2 SYDVKM. To note about this clone: What it binds is not known.

The sequence was obtained from an adult in good health. The sequences come from peripheral blood, collected on day 0 of AZD1222 vaccination. The chain combines TRBV28 with TRBJ1-2, with D perhaps matching TRBD1 (5 bases). CDR3 DNA sequence: TGTGCCAGCAGTTTACTCGGAACAGGAGAGGCTTTTAACTATGGCTACACCTTC. Its protein product is CASSLLGTGEAFNYGYTF.